This TCR beta chain stems from a study of post-analysis software for immune sequencing data. Whole-study context: Clinical courses comprised relapsing-remitting, secondary progressive and progressive-relapsing multiple sclerosis.

Every TCR beta cDNA library bore unique molecular identifiers. MiXCR was run by TCRdb on the PCR reads, yielding one entry per CDR3 protein. The sample shows approximately 360,000 distinct CDR3 sequences, about a third of them seen only once. The study, taken as a whole, reports: Controls significantly exceeded multiple sclerosis patients in normalized Chao1 diversity. Four or five TRBV segments were more frequent in patients than controls; TRBV5-6, TRBV5-1 and TRBV20-1 belonged to this group.

The CDR3 loop spans 11 amino acids. Germline lookup yields CDR1 LNHNV and CDR2 YYDKDF (reference sequence). V lost 9 bases to trimming and J lost 0 bases, with 5 bases between them. Concerning this clonotype itself: The antigen is unknown.

This receptor was identified in a girl under 18 with multiple sclerosis. The chain couples TRBV15 to TRBJ1-1; no definite D call. Sequences were obtained from blood. The CDR3 is CATTMNTEAFF. As DNA, the CDR3 is TGTGCCACTACAATGAACACTGAAGCTTTCTTT.